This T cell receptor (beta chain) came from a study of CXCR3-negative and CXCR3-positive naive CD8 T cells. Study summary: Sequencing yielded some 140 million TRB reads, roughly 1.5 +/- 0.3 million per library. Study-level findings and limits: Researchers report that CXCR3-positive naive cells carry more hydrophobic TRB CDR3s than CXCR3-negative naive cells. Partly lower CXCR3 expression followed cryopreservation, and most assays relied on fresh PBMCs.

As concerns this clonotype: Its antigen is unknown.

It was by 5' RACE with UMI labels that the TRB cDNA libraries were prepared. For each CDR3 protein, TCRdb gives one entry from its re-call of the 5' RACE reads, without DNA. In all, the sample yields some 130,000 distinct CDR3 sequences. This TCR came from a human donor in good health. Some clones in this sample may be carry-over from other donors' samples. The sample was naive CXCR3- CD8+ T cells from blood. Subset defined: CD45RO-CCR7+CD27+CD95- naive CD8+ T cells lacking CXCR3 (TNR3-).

Here the CDR3 reads CSQLAGYNEQFF. The chain links TRBV29-1 to TRBJ2-1; TCRdb reports TRBD2, a call that lacks DNA to check it against. In germline, CDR1 is SQVTM, CDR2 ANQGSEA. This CDR3 spans 12 amino acids.